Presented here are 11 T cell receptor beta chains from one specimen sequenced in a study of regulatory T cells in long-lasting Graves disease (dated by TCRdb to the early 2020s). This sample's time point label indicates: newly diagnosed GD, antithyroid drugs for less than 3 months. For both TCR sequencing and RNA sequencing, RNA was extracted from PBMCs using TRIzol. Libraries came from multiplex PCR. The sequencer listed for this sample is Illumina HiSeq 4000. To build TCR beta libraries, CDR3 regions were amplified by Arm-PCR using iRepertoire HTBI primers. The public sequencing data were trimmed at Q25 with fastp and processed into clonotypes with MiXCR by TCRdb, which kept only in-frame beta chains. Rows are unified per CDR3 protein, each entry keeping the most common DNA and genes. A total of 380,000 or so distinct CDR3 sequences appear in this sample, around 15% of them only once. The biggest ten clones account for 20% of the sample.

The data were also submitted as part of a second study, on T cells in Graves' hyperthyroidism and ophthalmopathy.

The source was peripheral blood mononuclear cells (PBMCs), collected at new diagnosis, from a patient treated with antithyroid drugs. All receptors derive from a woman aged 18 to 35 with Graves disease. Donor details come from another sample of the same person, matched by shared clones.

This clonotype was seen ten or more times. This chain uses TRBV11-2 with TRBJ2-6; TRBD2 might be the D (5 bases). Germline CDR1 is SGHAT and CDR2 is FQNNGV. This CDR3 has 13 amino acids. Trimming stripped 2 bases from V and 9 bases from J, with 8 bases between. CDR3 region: CASSLTGSNVLTF. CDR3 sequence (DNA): TGTGCCAGCAGCTTAACGGGGAGCAACGTCCTGACTTTC.

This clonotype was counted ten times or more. The CDR3: CASSEPGGEKKLFF. In nucleotides, the CDR3 is TGTGCCAGCAGTGAACCCGGCGGGGAGAAAAAACTGTTTTTT. The V call is TRBV2, the J call TRBJ1-4; D gene ambiguous. Trimming removed 2 bases from V and 9 bases from J, with 13 bases in between. CDR3 size: 14 residues. The germline gives CDR1 SNHLY, CDR2 FYNNEI. Combining the CDR3 with reference TRBV2 and TRBJ1-4 gives the whole variable domain EPEVTQTPSHQVTQMGQEVILRCVPISNHLYFYWYRQILGQKVEFLVSFYNNEISEKSEIFDDQFSVERPDGSNFTLKIRSTKLEDSAMYFCASSEPGGEKKLFFGSGTQLSVL.

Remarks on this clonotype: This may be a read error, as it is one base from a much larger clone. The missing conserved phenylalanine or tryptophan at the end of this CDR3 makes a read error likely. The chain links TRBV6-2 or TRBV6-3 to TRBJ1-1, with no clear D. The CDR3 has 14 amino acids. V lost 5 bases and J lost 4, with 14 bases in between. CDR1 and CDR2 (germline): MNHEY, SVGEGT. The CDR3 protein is CASSVRPRGTEAFY. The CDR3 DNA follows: TGTGCCAGCAGTGTTAGGCCACGCGGCACTGAAGCTTTCTAT.

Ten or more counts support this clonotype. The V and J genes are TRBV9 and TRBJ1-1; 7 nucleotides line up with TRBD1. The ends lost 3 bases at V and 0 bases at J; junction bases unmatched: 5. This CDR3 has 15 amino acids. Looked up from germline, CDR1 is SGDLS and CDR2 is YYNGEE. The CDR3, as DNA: TGTGCCAGCAGCGCGTCGGGACAGATGAACACTGAAGCTTTCTTT. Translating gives CASSASGQMNTEAFF.

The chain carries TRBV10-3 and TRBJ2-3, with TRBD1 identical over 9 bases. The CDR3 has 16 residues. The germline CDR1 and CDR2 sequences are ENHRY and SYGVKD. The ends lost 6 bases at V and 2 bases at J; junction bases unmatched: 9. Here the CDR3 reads CAIRHRGPANTDTQYF. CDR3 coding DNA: TGTGCCATCAGGCACAGGGGGCCAGCCAACACAGATACGCAGTATTTT.

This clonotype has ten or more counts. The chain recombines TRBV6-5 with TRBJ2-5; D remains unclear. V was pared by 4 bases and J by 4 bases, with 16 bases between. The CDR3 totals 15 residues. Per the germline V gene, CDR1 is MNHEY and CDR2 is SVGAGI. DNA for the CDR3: TGTGCCAGCAGTTCGCCAGAGGTGCACCGAGAGACCCAGTACTTC. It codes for CASSSPEVHRETQYF.

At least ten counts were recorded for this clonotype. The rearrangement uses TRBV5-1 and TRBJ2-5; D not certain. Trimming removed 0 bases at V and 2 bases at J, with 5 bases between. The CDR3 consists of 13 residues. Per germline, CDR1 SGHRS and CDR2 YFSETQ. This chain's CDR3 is CASSLVPQETQYF. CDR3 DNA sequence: TGCGCCAGCAGCTTGGTTCCGCAAGAGACCCAGTACTTC.

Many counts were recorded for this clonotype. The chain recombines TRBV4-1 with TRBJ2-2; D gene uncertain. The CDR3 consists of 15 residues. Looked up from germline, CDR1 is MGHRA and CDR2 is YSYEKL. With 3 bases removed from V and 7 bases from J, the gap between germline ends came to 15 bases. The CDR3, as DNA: TGCGCCAGCAGCCACCTCATACAAGGTGTCGGGGAGCTGTTTTTT. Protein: CASSHLIQGVGELFF.

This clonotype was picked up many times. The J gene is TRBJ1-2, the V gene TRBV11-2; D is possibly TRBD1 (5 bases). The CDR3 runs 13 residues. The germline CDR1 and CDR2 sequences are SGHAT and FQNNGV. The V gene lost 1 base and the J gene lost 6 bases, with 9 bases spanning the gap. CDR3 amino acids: CASSLGTQHGYTF. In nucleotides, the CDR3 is TGTGCCAGCAGCTTAGGGACACAACATGGCTACACCTTC.

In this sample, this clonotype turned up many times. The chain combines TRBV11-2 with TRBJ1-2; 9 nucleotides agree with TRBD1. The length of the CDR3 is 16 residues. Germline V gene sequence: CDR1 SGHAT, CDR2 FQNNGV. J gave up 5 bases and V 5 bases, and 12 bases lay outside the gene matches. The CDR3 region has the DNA TGTGCCAGCAGCGCAAATCCGGGACAGGGCGTTTATGGCTACACCTTC. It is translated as CASSANPGQGVYGYTF. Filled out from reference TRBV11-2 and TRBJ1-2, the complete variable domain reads EAGVAQSPRYKIIEKRQSVAFWCNPISGHATLYWYQQILGQGPKLLIQFQNNGVVDDSQLPKDRFSAERLKGVDSTLKIQPAKLEDSAVYLCASSANPGQGVYGYTFGSGTRLTVV.

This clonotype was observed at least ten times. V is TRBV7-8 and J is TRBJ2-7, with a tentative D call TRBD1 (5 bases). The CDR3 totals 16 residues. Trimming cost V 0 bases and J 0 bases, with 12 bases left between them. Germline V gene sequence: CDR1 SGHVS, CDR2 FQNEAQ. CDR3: CASSLAVVDSSYEQYF. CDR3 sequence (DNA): TGTGCCAGCAGCTTAGCTGTCGTAGACAGCTCCTACGAGCAGTACTTC.